The rows below give T cell receptor beta chains drawn from one sample of a study of blood T cell repertoires in COVID-19. Method: immunoSEQ multiplex PCR; TCRdb's copy keeps in-frame clones and lacks some. The sample includes approximately 670,000 clones, more than 80% seen only once; the top ten take approximately 0.3%. The sequenced sample consisted of peripheral blood. These receptors were collected from a woman younger than 35 with acute or convalescent COVID-19. The CDR3 runs from the conserved cysteine through the conserved F or W. A D gene is named only where the DNA matches it firmly.

d_call: .
j_call: TRBJ2-3
v_call: TRBV14
cdr3_aa: CASSQVGGADTQYF
cdr3_nt: TGTGCCAGCAGCCAAGTGGGGGGAGCAGATACGCAGTATTTT

d_call: TRBD2
j_call: TRBJ2-7
v_call: TRBV3-1/TRBV3-2
cdr3_aa: CASSQLGRTSGYEQYF
cdr3_nt: TGTGCCAGCAGCCAATTGGGTCGGACTAGCGGCTACGAGCAGTACTTC

d_call: .
j_call: TRBJ2-2
v_call: TRBV7-2
cdr3_aa: CASKGVTTTNTGELFF
cdr3_nt: TGTGCCAGCAAAGGGGTAACCACAACGAACACCGGGGAGCTGTTTTTT

d_call: .
j_call: TRBJ2-7
v_call: TRBV5-1
cdr3_aa: CASSLAGFFSYEQYF
cdr3_nt: TGCGCCAGCAGCTTGGCCGGGTTCTTCTCCTACGAGCAGTACTTC

d_call: .
j_call: TRBJ1-4
v_call: TRBV12-3/TRBV12-4
cdr3_aa: CASSPPRDAKLFF
cdr3_nt: TGTGCCAGCAGTCCCCCGCGCGATGCAAAACTGTTTTTT

d_call: .
j_call: TRBJ2-7
v_call: TRBV19
cdr3_aa: CASFDSGRRQYF
cdr3_nt: TGTGCCAGTTTCGACAGTGGACGACGGCAGTACTTC

d_call: .
j_call: TRBJ1-1
v_call: TRBV3-1/TRBV3-2
cdr3_aa: CASSRWGENTEAFF
cdr3_nt: TGTGCCAGCAGCCGATGGGGGGAGAACACTGAAGCTTTCTTT

d_call: TRBD1
j_call: TRBJ2-1
v_call: TRBV19
cdr3_aa: CASSMDRVIGNEQFF
cdr3_nt: TGTGCCAGTAGTATGGACAGGGTTATAGGGAATGAGCAGTTCTTC

d_call: .
j_call: TRBJ1-5
v_call: TRBV21-1
cdr3_aa: CASSQGPGSNQPQHF
cdr3_nt: TGTGCCAGCAGCCAAGGACCCGGGAGCAATCAGCCCCAGCATTTT

d_call: TRBD1
j_call: TRBJ2-5
v_call: TRBV9
cdr3_aa: CASSTSGQGAGETQYF
cdr3_nt: TGTGCCAGCAGCACCTCCGGACAGGGGGCAGGGGAGACCCAGTACTTC

d_call: .
j_call: TRBJ1-1
v_call: TRBV30
cdr3_aa: CAWSSGLNTEAFF
cdr3_nt: TGTGCCTGGAGTTCAGGGTTGAATACTGAAGCTTTCTTT